A single count supports the clone carrying this TCR beta chain. The data were obtained in a study of blood T cell repertoires in COVID-19. Study-level information: Acute and convalescent COVID-19 specimens originated in the United States, Italy and Spain. T cells, B-cell-depleted T cells, or PBMCs supplied cDNA or gDNA.

In the original processing: Estimates of nucleated cell counts were drawn from the amplification of reference gene primers. Clones were read by immunoSEQ multiplex PCR, and TCRdb kept only the in-frame ones, dropping some. That table supplies the V and J calls and clone size; D and trimming were determined from the DNA. The data show 350,000 to 450,000 clones, about 85% seen once. CDR1 is MGHDK and CDR2 is SYGVNS in the germline V gene. The ends were cut back, 4 bases at V and 4 bases at J, with 13 bases in the middle. The length of the CDR3 is 14 residues. The clonotype comes from a woman aged 18-35 years with acute or convalescent COVID-19. The genes are TRBV25-1 and TRBJ1-1, with D hard to call. The material sequenced was peripheral blood. CDR3 sequence reads: CASSVTGGSTEAFF. The CDR3 nucleotides are TGTGCCAGCAGTGTGACTGGCGGGAGCACTGAAGCTTTCTTT.